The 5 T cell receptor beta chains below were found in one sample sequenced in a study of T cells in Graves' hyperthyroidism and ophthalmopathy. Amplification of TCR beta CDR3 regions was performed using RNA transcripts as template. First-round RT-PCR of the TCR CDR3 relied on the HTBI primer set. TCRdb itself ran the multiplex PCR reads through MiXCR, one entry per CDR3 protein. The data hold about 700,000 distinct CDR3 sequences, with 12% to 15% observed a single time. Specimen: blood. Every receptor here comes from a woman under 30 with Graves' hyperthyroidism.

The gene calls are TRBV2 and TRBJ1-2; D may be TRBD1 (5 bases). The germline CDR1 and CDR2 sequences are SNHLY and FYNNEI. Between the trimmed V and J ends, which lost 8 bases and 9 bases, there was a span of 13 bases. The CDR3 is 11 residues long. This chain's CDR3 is CASVRTGRYTF. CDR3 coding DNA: TGTGCCAGCGTAAGGACGGGACGCTACACCTTC.

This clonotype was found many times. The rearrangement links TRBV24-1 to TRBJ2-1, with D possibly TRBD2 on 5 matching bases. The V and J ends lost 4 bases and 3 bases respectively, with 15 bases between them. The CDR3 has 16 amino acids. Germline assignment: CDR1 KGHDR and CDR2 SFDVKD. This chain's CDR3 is CATSDTQAVGYNEQFF. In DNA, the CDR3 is TGTGCCACCAGTGACACCCAAGCGGTCGGCTACAATGAGCAGTTCTTC.

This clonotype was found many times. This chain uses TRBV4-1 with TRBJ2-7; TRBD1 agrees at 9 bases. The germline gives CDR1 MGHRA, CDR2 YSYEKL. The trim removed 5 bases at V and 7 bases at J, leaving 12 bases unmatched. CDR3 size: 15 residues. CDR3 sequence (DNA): TGCGCCAGCAGCTACGAACAGGGGGCGCAGGAGGAGCAGTACTTC. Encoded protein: CASSYEQGAQEEQYF.

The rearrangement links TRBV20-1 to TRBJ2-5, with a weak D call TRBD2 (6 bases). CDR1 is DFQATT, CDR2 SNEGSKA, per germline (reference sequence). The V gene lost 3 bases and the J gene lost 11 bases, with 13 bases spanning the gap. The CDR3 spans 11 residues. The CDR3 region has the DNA TGCAGTGCTAGGCGTCCCGGGGGACAGTACTTC. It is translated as CSARRPGGQYF.

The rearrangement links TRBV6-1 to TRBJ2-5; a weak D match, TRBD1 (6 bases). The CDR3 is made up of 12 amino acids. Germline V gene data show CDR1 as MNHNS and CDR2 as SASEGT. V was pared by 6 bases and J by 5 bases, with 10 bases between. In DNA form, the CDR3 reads TGTGCCAGCAGGTCGGACAGTGAGACCCAGTACTTC. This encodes CASRSDSETQYF.